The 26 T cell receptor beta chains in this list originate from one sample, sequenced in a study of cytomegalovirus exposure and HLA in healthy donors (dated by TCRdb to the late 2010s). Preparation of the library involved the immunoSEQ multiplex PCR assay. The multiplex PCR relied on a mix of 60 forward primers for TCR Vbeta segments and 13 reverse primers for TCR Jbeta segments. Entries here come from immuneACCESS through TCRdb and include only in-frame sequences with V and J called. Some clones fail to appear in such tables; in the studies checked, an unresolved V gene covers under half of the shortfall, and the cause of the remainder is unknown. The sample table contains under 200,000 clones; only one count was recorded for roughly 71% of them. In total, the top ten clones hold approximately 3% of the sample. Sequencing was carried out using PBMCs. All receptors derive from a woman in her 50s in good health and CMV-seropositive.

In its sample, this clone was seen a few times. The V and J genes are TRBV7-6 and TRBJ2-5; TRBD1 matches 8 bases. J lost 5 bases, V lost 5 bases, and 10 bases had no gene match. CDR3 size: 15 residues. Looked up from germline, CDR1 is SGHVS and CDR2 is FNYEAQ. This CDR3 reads CASSPQGDRRETQYF. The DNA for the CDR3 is TGTGCCAGCAGCCCACAGGGGGACCGTCGCGAGACCCAGTACTTC.

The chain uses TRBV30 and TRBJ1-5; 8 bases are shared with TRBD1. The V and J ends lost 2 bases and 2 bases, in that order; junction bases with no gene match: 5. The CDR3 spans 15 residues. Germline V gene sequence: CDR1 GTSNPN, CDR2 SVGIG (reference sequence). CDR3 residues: CAWSHLDRGNQPQHF. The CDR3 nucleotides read TGTGCCTGGAGTCACCTGGACAGGGGCAATCAGCCCCAGCATTTT.

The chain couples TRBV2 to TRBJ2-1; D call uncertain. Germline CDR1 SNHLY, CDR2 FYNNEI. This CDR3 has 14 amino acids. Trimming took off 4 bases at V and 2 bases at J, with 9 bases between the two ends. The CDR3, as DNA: TGTGCCAGCAGTGCCGCGGTTACCTACAATGAGCAGTTCTTC. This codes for CASSAAVTYNEQFF.

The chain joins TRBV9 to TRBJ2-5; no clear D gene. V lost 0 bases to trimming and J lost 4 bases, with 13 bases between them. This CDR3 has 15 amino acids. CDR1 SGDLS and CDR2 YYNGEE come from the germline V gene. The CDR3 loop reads CASSVAYRNLETQYF. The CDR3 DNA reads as TGTGCCAGCAGCGTAGCGTATAGAAATCTAGAGACCCAGTACTTC.

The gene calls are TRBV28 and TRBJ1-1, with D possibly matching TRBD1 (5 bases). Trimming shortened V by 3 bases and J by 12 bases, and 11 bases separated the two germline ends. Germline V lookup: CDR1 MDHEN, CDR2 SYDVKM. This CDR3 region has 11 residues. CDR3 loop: CASSLGRGTFF. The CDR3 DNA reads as TGTGCCAGCAGTTTGGGGCGTGGGACTTTCTTT.

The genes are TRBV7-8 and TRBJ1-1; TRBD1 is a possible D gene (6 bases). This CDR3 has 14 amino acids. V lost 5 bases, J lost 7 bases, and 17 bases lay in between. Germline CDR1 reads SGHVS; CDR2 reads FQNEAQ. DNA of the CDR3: TGTGCCAGCAGCCCCAATTCACAGGGTGGTGAAGCTTTCTTT. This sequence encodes CASSPNSQGGEAFF. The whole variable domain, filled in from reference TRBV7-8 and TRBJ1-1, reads GAGVSQSPRYKVAKRGQDVALRCDPISGHVSLFWYQQALGQGPEFLTYFQNEAQLDKSGLPSDRFFAERPEGSVSTLKIQRTQQEDSAVYLCASSPNSQGGEAFFGQGTRLTVV.

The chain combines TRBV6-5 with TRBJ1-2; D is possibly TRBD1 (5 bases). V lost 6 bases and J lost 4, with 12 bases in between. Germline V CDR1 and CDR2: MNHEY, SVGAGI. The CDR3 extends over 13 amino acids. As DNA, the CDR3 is TGTGCCAGCAGCTCAGGGCTTGGCTATGGCTACACCTTC. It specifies CASSSGLGYGYTF.

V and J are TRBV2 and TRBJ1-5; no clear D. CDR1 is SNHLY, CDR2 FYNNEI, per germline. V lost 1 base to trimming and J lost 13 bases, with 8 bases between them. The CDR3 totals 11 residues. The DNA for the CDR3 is TGTGCCAGCAGTGAAGGCCAGGCGCAGCATTTT. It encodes CASSEGQAQHF.

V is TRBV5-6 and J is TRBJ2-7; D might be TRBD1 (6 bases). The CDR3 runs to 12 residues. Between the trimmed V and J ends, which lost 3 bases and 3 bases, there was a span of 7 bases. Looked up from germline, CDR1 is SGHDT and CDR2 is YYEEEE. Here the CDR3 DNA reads TGTGCCAGCAGCTCACAGGGCTACGAGCAGTACTTC. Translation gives CASSSQGYEQYF.

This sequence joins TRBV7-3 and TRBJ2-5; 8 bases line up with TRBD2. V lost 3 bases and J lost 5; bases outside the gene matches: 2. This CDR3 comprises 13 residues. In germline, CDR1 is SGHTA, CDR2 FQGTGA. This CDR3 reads CASSFVAGETQYF. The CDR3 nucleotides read TGTGCCAGCAGCTTTGTAGCGGGGGAGACCCAGTACTTC.

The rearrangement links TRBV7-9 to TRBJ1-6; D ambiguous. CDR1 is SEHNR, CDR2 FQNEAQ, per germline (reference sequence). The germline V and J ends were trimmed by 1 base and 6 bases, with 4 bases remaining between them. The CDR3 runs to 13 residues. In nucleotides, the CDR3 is TGTGCCAGCAGCTTAGACGGTAATTCACCCCTCCACTTT. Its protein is CASSLDGNSPLHF.

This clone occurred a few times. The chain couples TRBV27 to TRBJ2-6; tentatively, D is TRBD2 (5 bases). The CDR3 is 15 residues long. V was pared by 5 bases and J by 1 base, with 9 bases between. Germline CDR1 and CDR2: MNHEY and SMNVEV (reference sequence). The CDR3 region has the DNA TGTGCCAGCAGTCCCGGGGTTTCTGGGGCCAACGTCCTGACTTTC. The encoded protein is CASSPGVSGANVLTF.

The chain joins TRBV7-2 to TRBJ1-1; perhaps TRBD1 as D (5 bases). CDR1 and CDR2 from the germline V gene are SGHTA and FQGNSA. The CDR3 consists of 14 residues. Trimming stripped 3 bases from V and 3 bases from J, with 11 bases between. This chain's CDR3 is CASSFSGSDTEAFF. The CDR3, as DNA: TGTGCCAGCAGCTTCTCAGGGTCGGACACTGAAGCTTTCTTT. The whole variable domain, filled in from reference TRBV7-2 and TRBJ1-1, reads GAGVSQSPSNKVTEKGKDVELRCDPISGHTALYWYRQSLGQGLEFLIYFQGNSAPDKSGLPSDRFSAERTGGSVSTLTIQRTQQEDSAVYLCASSFSGSDTEAFFGQGTRLTVV.

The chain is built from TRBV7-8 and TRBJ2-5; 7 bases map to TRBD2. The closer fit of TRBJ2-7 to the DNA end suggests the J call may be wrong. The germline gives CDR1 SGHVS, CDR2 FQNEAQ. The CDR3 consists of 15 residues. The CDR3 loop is CASSLGSGRSYEQYF. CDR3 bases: TGTGCCAGCAGCTTAGGTAGCGGGCGATCCTACGAGCAGTACTTC.

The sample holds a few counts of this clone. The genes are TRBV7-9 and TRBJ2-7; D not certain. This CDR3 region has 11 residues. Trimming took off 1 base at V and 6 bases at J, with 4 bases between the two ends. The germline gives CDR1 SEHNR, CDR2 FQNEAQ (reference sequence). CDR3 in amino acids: CASSLGLEQYF. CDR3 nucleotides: TGTGCCAGCAGCTTAGGGCTCGAGCAGTACTTC.

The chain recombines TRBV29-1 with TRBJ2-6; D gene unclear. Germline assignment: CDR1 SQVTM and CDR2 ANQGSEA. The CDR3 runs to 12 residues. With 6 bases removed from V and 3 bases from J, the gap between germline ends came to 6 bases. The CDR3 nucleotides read TGCAGCGTCCTCCGTGGGGCCAACGTCCTGACTTTC. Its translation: CSVLRGANVLTF. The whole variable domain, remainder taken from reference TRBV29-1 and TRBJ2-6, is SAVISQKPSRDICQRGTSLTIQCQVDSQVTMMFWYRQQPGQSLTLIATANQGSEATYESGFVIDKFPISRPNLTFSTLTVSNMSPEDSSIYLCSVLRGANVLTFGAGSRLTVL.

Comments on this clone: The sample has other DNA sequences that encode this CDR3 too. The CDR3 DNA sequence: TGCGCCAGCAGCCTGGGACAGGGGCCAGATACGCAGTATTTT. Translating gives CASSLGQGPDTQYF. The gene calls are TRBV5-1 and TRBJ2-3, with 10 nucleotides matching TRBD1. Germline CDR1 reads SGHRS; CDR2 reads YFSETQ. V dropped 4 bases and J dropped 4; count of bases not matched to a gene: 3. This CDR3 contains 14 residues.

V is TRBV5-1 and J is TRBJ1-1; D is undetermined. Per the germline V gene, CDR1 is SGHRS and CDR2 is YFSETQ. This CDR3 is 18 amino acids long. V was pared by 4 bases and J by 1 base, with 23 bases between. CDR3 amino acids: CASSQLNPGGRGNTEAFF. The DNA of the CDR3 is TGCGCCAGCAGCCAACTGAACCCCGGCGGCCGGGGGAACACTGAAGCTTTCTTT.

The CDR3: CASSLTPGQLNYEQYF. The CDR3 DNA reads TGCGCCAGCAGCCTCACCCCGGGACAGCTAAACTACGAGCAGTACTTC. This chain connects TRBV5-1 to TRBJ2-7, with 7 bases aligning to TRBD1. The length of the CDR3 is 16 residues. After removal of 4 bases from V and 3 bases from J, the junction contained 13 bases not matched to a gene. Germline V gene sequence: CDR1 SGHRS, CDR2 YFSETQ. Complete variable domain (other parts from reference TRBV5-1 and TRBJ2-7): KAGVTQTPRYLIKTRGQQVTLSCSPISGHRSVSWYQQTPGQGLQFLFEYFSETQRNKGNFPGRFSGRQFSNSRSEMNVSTLELGDSALYLCASSLTPGQLNYEQYFGPGTRLTVT.

The CDR3: CASSEYYYSTNEKLFF. The CDR3, as DNA: TGTGCCAGCAGTGAGTACTACTACTCAACTAATGAAAAACTGTTTTTT. V and J are TRBV6-1 and TRBJ1-4; D ambiguous. V was pared by 3 bases and J by 0 bases, with 11 bases between. CDR1 is MNHNS and CDR2 is SASEGT in the germline V gene. The CDR3 is 16 amino acids.

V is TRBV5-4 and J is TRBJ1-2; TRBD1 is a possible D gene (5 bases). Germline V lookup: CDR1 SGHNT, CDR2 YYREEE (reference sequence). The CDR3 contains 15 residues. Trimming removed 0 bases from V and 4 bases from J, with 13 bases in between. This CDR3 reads CASSLAGGMGYGYTF. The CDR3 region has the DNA TGTGCCAGCAGCTTGGCCGGGGGGATGGGCTATGGCTACACCTTC.

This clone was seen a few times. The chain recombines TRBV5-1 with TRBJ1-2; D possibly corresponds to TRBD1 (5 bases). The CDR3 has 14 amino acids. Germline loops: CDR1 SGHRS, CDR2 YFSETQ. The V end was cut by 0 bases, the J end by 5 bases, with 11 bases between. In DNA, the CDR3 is TGCGCCAGCAGCTTGGCTGGGGCGAGGTATGGCTACACCTTC. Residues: CASSLAGARYGYTF.

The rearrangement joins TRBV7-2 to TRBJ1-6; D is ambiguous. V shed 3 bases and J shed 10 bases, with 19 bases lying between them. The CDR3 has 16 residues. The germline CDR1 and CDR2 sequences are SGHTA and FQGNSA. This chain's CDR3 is CASSFGWRVGGSPLHF. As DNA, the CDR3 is TGTGCCAGCAGCTTCGGATGGAGGGTAGGCGGATCACCCCTCCACTTT.

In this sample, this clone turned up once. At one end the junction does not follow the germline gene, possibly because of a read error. The CDR3 nucleotides are TGCAGTGTCCCCGAGATGAGGGTTTTC. It specifies CSVPEMRVF. The chain combines TRBV20-1 with TRBJ1-2; D gene uncertain. Germline V lookup: CDR1 DFQATT, CDR2 SNEGSKA (reference sequence). CDR3 length: 9 residues.

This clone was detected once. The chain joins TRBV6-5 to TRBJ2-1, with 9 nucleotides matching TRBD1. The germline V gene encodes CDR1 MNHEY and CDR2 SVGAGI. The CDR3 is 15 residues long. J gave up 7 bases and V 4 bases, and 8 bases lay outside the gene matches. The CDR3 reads CASSSLQGALNEQFF. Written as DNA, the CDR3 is TGTGCCAGCAGTTCCTTACAGGGGGCACTAAATGAGCAGTTCTTC.

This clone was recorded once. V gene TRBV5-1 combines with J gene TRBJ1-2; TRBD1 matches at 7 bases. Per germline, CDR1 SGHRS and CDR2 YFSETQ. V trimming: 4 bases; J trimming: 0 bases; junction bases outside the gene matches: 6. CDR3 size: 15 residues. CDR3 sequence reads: CASSLRQGPNYGYTF. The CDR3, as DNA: TGCGCCAGCAGCCTCAGACAGGGCCCTAACTATGGCTACACCTTC.